This T cell receptor (beta chain) was retrieved from a study of neurological immune-mediated disorders. Germline V gives CDR1 LGHDT, CDR2 YNNKEL (reference sequence). Trimming removed 3 bases from V and 6 bases from J, with 9 bases in between. The CDR3 totals 14 residues. This clonotype came up many times. TCRdb re-called the 5' RACE reads with MiXCR, one entry per CDR3 protein. The sample yields more than 70,000 distinct CDR3 sequences, 10% seen once. The source is a man in his forties in good health. The chain employs TRBV3-1 and TRBJ1-6; D uncertain. The sample taken for sequencing was PBMCs. CDR3: CASSQAGVNSPLHF. CDR3 DNA sequence: TGTGCCAGCAGCCAGGCAGGTGTTAATTCACCCCTCCACTTT.